Sequencing of this TCR beta chain was carried out in a study of blood T cell repertoires in COVID-19. A few counts support this clone. Libraries were prepared by immunoSEQ multiplex PCR; TCRdb keeps only in-frame clonotypes and omits some of them. The table records 400,000 to 450,000 clones, 70% to 90% of them present only once. Germline V CDR1 and CDR2: WNHNN, SYGVQD (reference sequence). This CDR3 comprises 13 residues. Trimming at V came to 4 bases and at J to 7 bases, leaving 6 bases not matched to a gene. J is TRBJ1-2 and V is TRBV10-1; 7 nucleotides align to TRBD1. This sequence originates from a man between 18 and 29 years old with COVID-19, enrolled during active disease. Sequences were obtained from peripheral blood. For the CDR3, the DNA is TGCGCCAGCAGTGGGAAGACAGGGCTTGGCTACACCTTC. Its protein product is CASSGKTGLGYTF.